A selection of T cell receptor beta chains follows, all from one sample in a study of T cell repertoires in cytomegalovirus infection. These receptors lack a known antigen. MiXCR, run by TCRdb on the reads, gives a single entry per CDR3 protein. Here the sample spans about 160,000 distinct CDR3 sequences, roughly 22% being singletons. The sample in question was CD8+ T cells from cultured PBMCs, obtained from culture after CMV antigen stimulation. These receptors originate from a human donor in good health (CMV status not recorded). Some clones in this sample may be carry-over from other donors' samples. The CDR3 runs from the conserved cysteine through the conserved F or W. The D gene is left open where the match is weak. Clone size appears in some rows only: once, few, many, or a class for an expanded clone.

>.|TRBJ2-2|13|.|TRBV7-6
TGTGCCAGCAGCGGCAGTGGTATCGGGGAGCTGTTTTTT
CASSGSGIGELFF
>few|TRBJ2-1|16|TRBD1|TRBV7-8
TGTGCCAGCAGCTTCTTCCGGGACAGGGTAGAGTATGAGCAGTTCTTC
CASSFFRDRVEYEQFF
>.|TRBJ1-4|14|.|TRBV19
TGTGCCAGTAGTATAGGGGGTTCGGATGAAAAACTGTTTTTT
CASSIGGSDEKLFF
>few|TRBJ1-2|14|TRBD1|TRBV6-2/TRBV6-3
TGTGCCAGTTCCGGGACAGGGTATTTCGGTGGCTACACCTTC
CASSGTGYFGGYTF
>.|TRBJ2-1|14|.|TRBV9
TGTGCCAGCAGCGTAGCTACCGGGACCGAGGAGCAGTTCTTC
CASSVATGTEEQFF
>.|TRBJ1-1|13|.|TRBV7-8
TGTGCCAGCAGCCTGCGGCAGGGCTCTGAAGCTTTCTTT
CASSLRQGSEAFF
>.|TRBJ1-1|17|TRBD1|TRBV7-8
TGTGCCAGCAGCGTAGAAGGACAGGGAGGTCGAAACACTGAAGCTTTCTTT
CASSVEGQGGRNTEAFF
>.|TRBJ2-7|14|.|TRBV7-9
TGTGCCAGCAGCACGACAGGTTTATCCTACGAGCAGTACTTC
CASSTTGLSYEQYF
>.|TRBJ1-6|12|.|TRBV6-2/TRBV6-3
TGTGCCAGCAGTTCCAGGAATTCACCCCTCCACTTT
CASSSRNSPLHF
>few|TRBJ2-5|12|.|TRBV7-9
TGTGCCAGCAGCGAAACGTTAGAGACCCAGTACTTC
CASSETLETQYF
>few|TRBJ1-5|15|.|TRBV11-2
TGTGCCAGCAGCTTAGACGGTAACCCCTATCAGCCCCAGCATTTT
CASSLDGNPYQPQHF
>.|TRBJ1-2|21|TRBD1|TRBV20-1
TGCAGTGCTAGAGATTTTCGCCGGGAGGGACAGGGCGCCCACACTAACTATGGCTACACCTTC
CSARDFRREGQGAHTNYGYTF
>few|TRBJ2-7|13|.|TRBV7-2
TGTGCCAGCAGCTTAGTGACAGTTTACGAGCAGTACTTC
CASSLVTVYEQYF
>few|TRBJ1-5|15|.|TRBV4-2
TGTGCCAGCAGCCAAGATCTGGGGGCGATTCAGCCCCAGCATTTT
CASSQDLGAIQPQHF
>few|TRBJ1-6|17|.|TRBV7-9
TGTGCCAGCAGCTTAGTTTCCCGAGGACAGCTAAATTCACCCCTCCACTTT
CASSLVSRGQLNSPLHF
>.|TRBJ2-2|16|TRBD1|TRBV28
TGTGCCAGCAGTTTGGCAGACAGGGGGTTGGCCGGGGAGCTGTTTTTT
CASSLADRGLAGELFF
>.|TRBJ1-6|12|.|TRBV28
TGTGCCAGCAGTTTACGGGGGCTACCCCTCCACTTT
CASSLRGLPLHF
>.|TRBJ2-5|16|.|TRBV7-9
TGTGCCAGCAGCTTAGCAGGATTGGGGGACCAAAAGACCCAGTACTTC
CASSLAGLGDQKTQYF
>.|TRBJ1-2|12|TRBD1|TRBV7-2
TGTGCCAGCAGCACAGGGGAGTATGGCTACACCTTC
CASSTGEYGYTF
>.|TRBJ2-2|15|.|TRBV7-6
TGTGCCAGCAGCGTATCCAGGGGAGGCACCGGGGAGCTGTTTTTT
CASSVSRGGTGELFF
>few|TRBJ1-1|14|.|TRBV11-2
TGTGCCAGCAGCTTAGGTGTGGGGTTCACTGAAGCTTTCTTT
CASSLGVGFTEAFF
>.|TRBJ2-3|18|TRBD2|TRBV6-2/TRBV6-3
TGTGCCAGCAGTTACTCGTATCCAGCGGGGTCCAGCACAGATACGCAGTATTTT
CASSYSYPAGSSTDTQYF
>.|TRBJ1-5|17|.|TRBV6-6
TGTGCCAGCAGTTCACGGGGGGGGCCTTATAGCAATCAGCCCCAGCATTTT
CASSSRGGPYSNQPQHF
>few|TRBJ1-5|15|TRBD1|TRBV6-2/TRBV6-3
TGTGCCAGCAGTTCAAAACAGGGGTACAATCAGCCCCAGCATTTT
CASSSKQGYNQPQHF
>.|TRBJ2-7|14|TRBD1|TRBV7-8
TGTGCCAGCAGCTTTTCGGCAGGGGGATACGAGCAGTACTTC
CASSFSAGGYEQYF
>few|TRBJ1-4|14|TRBD1|TRBV6-6
TGTGCCAGCAGTTTTGGACAGGTTAATGAAAAACTGTTTTTT
CASSFGQVNEKLFF
>.|TRBJ1-1|15|TRBD1|TRBV9
TGTGCCAGCAGCGTAGGGGACAGGGGGGCTGTAGGAGCTTTCTTT
CASSVGDRGAVGAFF
>few|TRBJ2-1|13|.|TRBV5-5
TGTGCCAGCAGCTTCGATAGGGCCAATGAGCAGTTCTTC
CASSFDRANEQFF
>few|TRBJ1-1|13|.|TRBV7-8
TGTGCCAGCAGCCAGGTCGGGTACACTGAAGCTTTCTTT
CASSQVGYTEAFF
>.|TRBJ1-1|14|.|TRBV7-6
TGTGCCAGCAGCTGGGGGGGCCTGAACACTGAAGCTTTCTTT
CASSWGGLNTEAFF
>few|TRBJ2-1|15|.|TRBV7-2
TGTGCCAGCAGCTCTGGGGGCGGGGGACTCAATGAGCAGTTCTTC
CASSSGGGGLNEQFF
>few|TRBJ1-1|14|TRBD1|TRBV6-5
TGTGCCAGCAGTAGACGACAGGGCTCATCTGAAGCTTTCTTT
CASSRRQGSSEAFF
>.|TRBJ2-7|12|.|TRBV12-3/TRBV12-4
TGTGCCAGCAGCTCCGGGACACCATGGCAGTACTTC
CASSSGTPWQYF
>.|TRBJ1-4|11|.|TRBV4-2
TGTGCCAGCAGCCAAGCGGAAACACTGTTTTTT
CASSQAETLFF
>few|TRBJ2-7|16|TRBD2|TRBV7-9
TGTGCCAGCAGCTCCTTCCAAAGCGGGGGAGCCTACGAGCAGTACTTC
CASSSFQSGGAYEQYF
>.|TRBJ1-2|17|.|TRBV7-9
TGTGCCAGCAGCTTAGAGGCATGGGACGCTGCTGGTTATGGCTACACCTTC
CASSLEAWDAAGYGYTF
>few|TRBJ2-1|16|.|TRBV4-3
TGCGCCAGCAGCCACCGGACGGACCTGGCCTACAATGAGCAGTTCTTC
CASSHRTDLAYNEQFF
>few|TRBJ1-4|16|.|TRBV7-6
TGTGCCAGCAGCGGGCAACAGGGAATAACTAATGAAAAACTGTTTTTT
CASSGQQGITNEKLFF
>.|TRBJ2-2|15|TRBD2|TRBV4-1
TGCGCCAGCAGCCAAGTAGCGGGGAGCACCGGGGAGCTGTTTTTT
CASSQVAGSTGELFF
>few|TRBJ1-1|14|TRBD1|TRBV19
TGTGCCAGTAGTATGCGACAGGGGAACACTGAAGCTTTCTTT
CASSMRQGNTEAFF
>few|TRBJ1-1|15|.|TRBV7-9
TGTGCCAGCAACACCCCCCCCCGGGCTTACACTGAAGCTTTCTTT
CASNTPPRAYTEAFF
>medium-sized|TRBJ2-1|15|TRBD2|TRBV7-3
TGTGCCAGCAGCTTAACCCTAGCGGGGGACAATGAGCAGTTCTTC
CASSLTLAGDNEQFF
>.|TRBJ1-1|12|TRBD1|TRBV4-1
TGCGCCAGCAGCGCACCGACAGGGGAAGCTTTCTTT
CASSAPTGEAFF
>medium-sized|TRBJ1-1|13|TRBD1|TRBV6-1
TGTGCCAGCAGCTCAGGGGGAAACACTGAAGCTTTCTTT
CASSSGGNTEAFF
>.|TRBJ1-1|11|TRBD1|TRBV7-4
TGTGCCGTCCCACAGGGGACTGAAGCTTTCTTT
CAVPQGTEAFF
>few|TRBJ2-6|17|.|TRBV6-1
TGTGCCAGCAGGCCCCTCGCACGCCCCTCTGGGGCCAACGTCCTGACTTTC
CASRPLARPSGANVLTF
>.|TRBJ1-5|16|TRBD1|TRBV4-1
TGCGCCAGCAGCCACCCCATGGGACAGGGTGATCAGCCCCAGCATTTT
CASSHPMGQGDQPQHF